The 9 T cell receptor beta chains given below trace back to one sample, sequenced in a study of regulatory T cells in long-lasting Graves disease. The authors built TCR beta libraries using iRepertoire HTBI primers and Arm-PCR of CDR3 regions. TCRdb reprocessed the multiplex PCR reads via MiXCR and lists one record per CDR3 protein. The data contain some 340,000 distinct CDR3 sequences, more than 20% of them singletons. Time point defined: persistent/refractory GD, antithyroid drugs over 5 years with positive TRAb. Extracted PBMC RNA gave rise to the TCR library. The source material was peripheral blood mononuclear cells (PBMCs), sampled when the disease was refractory, from a patient treated with antithyroid drugs. These receptors all stem from a woman aged 40 to 55 with Graves disease.

To note about this clonotype: This CDR3 fails to terminate in the conserved phenylalanine or tryptophan, so it likely reflects a read error. The V and J genes are TRBV2 and TRBJ1-1, with D maybe TRBD1 (5 bases). The V gene's germline CDR1 is SNHLY and CDR2 FYNNEI. Trimming shortened V by 4 bases and J by 5 bases, and 17 bases separated the two germline ends. CDR3 length: 15 residues. The CDR3 bases are TGTGCCAGCAGTGTCCTCACCATTGGGGGGACTGAAGCTTTCTCT. Translating it yields CASSVLTIGGTEAFS.

V gene TRBV28 combines with J gene TRBJ2-3; D gene ambiguous. V dropped 6 bases and J dropped 3 bases, with 10 bases sitting between them. The CDR3 extends over 13 amino acids. Germline-derived CDR1 and CDR2 are MDHEN and SYDVKM. The DNA of the CDR3 is TGTGCCAGCAGGCCACGGCGGACAGATACGCAGTATTTT. The encoded protein is CASRPRRTDTQYF.

This clonotype was seen a handful of times. The gene calls are TRBV5-1 and TRBJ2-6; D remains unclear. Germline CDR1 reads SGHRS; CDR2 reads YFSETQ. V was trimmed by 4 bases and J by 2 bases, leaving 19 bases between them. The CDR3 consists of 18 residues. The CDR3 DNA reads as TGCGCCAGCAGCCTATGGGCCAACGAAGTGGCTGGGGCCAACGTCCTGACTTTC. The encoded protein is CASSLWANEVAGANVLTF. Looking up the rest from reference TRBV5-1 and TRBJ2-6 gives the full variable domain: KAGVTQTPRYLIKTRGQQVTLSCSPISGHRSVSWYQQTPGQGLQFLFEYFSETQRNKGNFPGRFSGRQFSNSRSEMNVSTLELGDSALYLCASSLWANEVAGANVLTFGAGSRLTVL.

The chain carries TRBV5-5 and TRBJ2-7; 9 bases line up with TRBD1. The trim removed 3 bases at V and 9 bases at J, leaving 16 bases unmatched. CDR3 length: 16 amino acids. Germline V gene sequence: CDR1 SGHKS, CDR2 YYEKEE (reference sequence). CDR3 protein: CASSWDSGTGIFGQYF. The CDR3 DNA is TGTGCCAGCAGCTGGGATTCCGGGACAGGGATTTTCGGGCAGTACTTC.

J is TRBJ2-3 and V is TRBV2; D ambiguous. Trimming stripped 6 bases from V and 6 bases from J, with 13 bases between. The CDR3 runs 13 residues. Germline V gene data show CDR1 as SNHLY and CDR2 as FYNNEI. The CDR3 here is CASSARTGDTQYF. The CDR3 nucleotides read TGTGCCAGCAGCGCTCGGACCGGGGATACGCAGTATTTT.

This clonotype was recorded a few times. The chain carries TRBV7-9 and TRBJ1-2; 7 bases fit TRBD1. Unmatched junction bases numbered 5, after V lost 5 bases and J lost 2 bases. This CDR3 region has 14 residues. The germline V gene encodes CDR1 SEHNR and CDR2 FQNEAQ (reference sequence). In nucleotides, the CDR3 is TGTGCCAGCAGCCTAAAGACAGGGAACTATGGCTACACCTTC. Its translation is CASSLKTGNYGYTF.

This clonotype was observed many times. The V and J genes are TRBV12-3 or TRBV12-4 and TRBJ1-1, with unresolved D. The CDR3 totals 14 residues. The V end lost 5 bases, the J end lost 2 bases, and 12 bases lay between the germline ends. The CDR3 coding sequence is TGTGCCAGCAGTAGAGGACCGACAAACACTGAAGCTTTCTTT. It translates to CASSRGPTNTEAFF.

This clonotype was picked up a small number of times. This rearrangement joins TRBV19 to TRBJ1-6; D not certain. The CDR3 consists of 14 residues. V lost 6 bases, J lost 10 bases, and 16 bases lay in between. Germline V lookup: CDR1 LNHDA, CDR2 SQIVND (reference sequence). The CDR3 reads CASSTLTDVSPLHF. In DNA form, the CDR3 reads TGTGCCAGTAGCACTCTAACAGACGTGTCACCCCTCCACTTT.

This clonotype was detected ten times or more. V gene TRBV28 combines with J gene TRBJ2-2; TRBD1 might be the D (5 bases). The CDR3 loop spans 15 amino acids. V lost 1 base, J lost 5 bases, and 11 bases lay in between. The V gene's germline CDR1 is MDHEN and CDR2 SYDVKM. This CDR3 is CASSLSGIGTGELFF. CDR3 DNA sequence: TGTGCCAGCAGTTTATCAGGGATTGGGACCGGGGAGCTGTTTTTT.